Described below is a single TCR beta chain sequence and its context. This entry belongs to a study of cytomegalovirus exposure and HLA in healthy donors. The CDR3 extends over 13 amino acids. Germline-derived CDR1 and CDR2 are GTSNPN and SVGIG (reference sequence). The V end was cut by 8 bases, the J end by 4 bases, with 18 bases between. Use of 60 Vbeta and 13 Jbeta primers characterized the PCR. Measured with immunoSEQ multiplex PCR; TCRdb has only the in-frame clones, and not every one. The table shows around 200,000 clones, with 84% occurring only once. This sequence joins TRBV30 and TRBJ2-7; D is perhaps TRBD1 (6 bases). Sequencing was done on a sample of PBMCs. This clonotype was obtained from a girl aged 2-15 years in good health and CMV-seropositive. Here the CDR3 reads CAGGVRGFYEQYF. CDR3 bases: TGTGCCGGGGGCGTCAGGGGCTTTTACGAGCAGTACTTC. The full variable domain, with the rest looked up from reference TRBV30 and TRBJ2-7, is SQTIHQWPATLVQPVGSPLSLECTVEGTSNPNLYWYRQAAGRGLQLLFYSVGIGQISSEVPQNLSASRPQDRQFILSSKKLLLSDSGFYLCAGGVRGFYEQYFGPGTRLTVT.